These T cell receptor beta chains were read from a single sample in a study of T cell repertoires in cytomegalovirus infection. Their specific antigens are unknown. One entry per CDR3 protein, called by TCRdb with MiXCR from the reads. Of hundreds of thousands of distinct CDR3 sequences in the sample, less than 40% were seen once. The sequenced sample was cultured CD8+ T cells from PBMCs, obtained from culture after CMV antigen stimulation. These receptors were obtained from a human donor in good health (CMV status not recorded). Some clones in this sample may be carry-over from other donors' samples. The CDR3 runs from the conserved cysteine through the conserved F or W. D genes are given only for firm matches. Some rows mark clone size as missing; the rest say once, few, many or name a class of expanded clone.

V,J,size,D,DNA,CDR3
TRBV7-9,TRBJ2-2,.,TRBD1,TGTGCCAGCAGCTTAGCGACAGGGACCCAGGACACCGGGGAGCTGTTTTTT,CASSLATGTQDTGELFF
TRBV7-9,TRBJ2-7,.,.,TGTGCCAGCAGCTTACATAGCTCCTACGAGCAGTACTTC,CASSLHSSYEQYF
TRBV3-1,TRBJ1-5,few,TRBD1,TGTGCCAGCAGCCAGGTCGGGACAGTGAATCAGCCCCAGCATTTT,CASSQVGTVNQPQHF
TRBV7-9,TRBJ2-7,.,.,TGTGCCAGCAGCTTAAGACAGCAAGTCAGCGAGCAGTACTTC,CASSLRQQVSEQYF
TRBV7-6,TRBJ2-4,once,.,TGTGCCAGCAGCTCCCATGAGGGACACATAGCCAAAAACATTCAGTACTTC,CASSSHEGHIAKNIQYF
TRBV4-1,TRBJ1-2,.,.,TGCGCCAGCAGCCAAGTGATAGAAACCACCTATGGCTACACCTTC,CASSQVIETTYGYTF
TRBV28,TRBJ1-1,.,.,TGTGCCAGCAGTTTCTTGACTATGAACACTGAAGCTTTCTTT,CASSFLTMNTEAFF
TRBV4-2,TRBJ1-5,.,TRBD1,TGTGCCAGCAGCTCTGAACAGGGGGCAACAGCTCAGCCCCAGCATTTT,CASSSEQGATAQPQHF
TRBV27,TRBJ1-1,.,.,TGTGCCAGCAGTTTATCTTTGGTCAGTGAAGCTTTCTTT,CASSLSLVSEAFF
TRBV20-1,TRBJ2-3,few,.,TGCAGTGCTAGCGGGGGTCTAGATACGCAGTATTTT,CSASGGLDTQYF
TRBV19,TRBJ1-5,.,.,TGTGCCAGTAGTACCGGGCCCGACAACCAGCCCCAGCATTTT,CASSTGPDNQPQHF
TRBV11-3,TRBJ2-2,.,.,TGTGCCAGCAGCTTTCCGGACACCGGGGAGCTGTTTTTT,CASSFPDTGELFF
TRBV20-1,TRBJ2-7,.,.,TGCAGTGCTAGAGATCTCCGGGACACAACCTACGAGCAGTACTTC,CSARDLRDTTYEQYF
TRBV7-2,TRBJ2-1,.,TRBD2,TGTGCCAGCACCTGGGGCGGGGGGGCCTTATTGTCCTACAATGAGCAGTTCTTC,CASTWGGGALLSYNEQFF
TRBV7-8,TRBJ1-1,many,.,TGTGCCAGCAGCTTGTATATGGGGAACACTGAAGCTTTCTTT,CASSLYMGNTEAFF
TRBV19,TRBJ1-1,few,.,TGTGCCATTGCGGGAGGGGCCGGCGCTGAAGCTTTCTTT,CAIAGGAGAEAFF
TRBV20-1,TRBJ1-5,.,.,TGCAGTGCCCCCCAGGGCCCCAATCAGCCCCAGCATTTT,CSAPQGPNQPQHF
TRBV6-2/TRBV6-3,TRBJ2-2,.,.,TGTGCCAGCAGTTACTGGGAGTTGAACACCGGGGAGCTGTTTTTT,CASSYWELNTGELFF
TRBV10-3,TRBJ1-1,.,.,TGTGCCATCAGTGAGACACAGGGGAACACTGAAGCTTTCTTT,CAISETQGNTEAFF
TRBV28,TRBJ1-2,few,.,TGTGCCAGCAGTTTTCGGGGAGCAGGAGGCTACACCTTC,CASSFRGAGGYTF
TRBV7-6,TRBJ2-3,many,.,TGTGCCAGCAGCCCACCAGGTTTCAGCACAGATACGCAGTATTTT,CASSPPGFSTDTQYF
TRBV27,TRBJ2-5,few,.,TGTGCCAGCAGTGCCGTCTTGGGGGAGACCCAGTACTTC,CASSAVLGETQYF
TRBV4-1,TRBJ2-5,few,.,TGCGCCAGCAGCCAAGTGGTGAGCAAGGGTCAAGAGACCCAGTACTTC,CASSQVVSKGQETQYF
TRBV4-1,TRBJ2-7,.,.,TGCGCCAGCAGCCAAGGGGCTGGCCGCGAGCAGTACTTC,CASSQGAGREQYF
TRBV13,TRBJ2-3,.,TRBD2,TGTGCCAGCAGCTCTAATCTAGCGGGGGGGCGCGATACGCAGTATTTT,CASSSNLAGGRDTQYF
TRBV2,TRBJ2-6,.,.,TGTGCCAGCAGTCAGGGAAGGACAGCTGGGGCCAACGTCCTGACTTTC,CASSQGRTAGANVLTF
TRBV7-6,TRBJ2-1,many,.,TGTGCCAGCAGCTACGATGGGGACTCAAGCCCCAATGAGCAGTTCTTC,CASSYDGDSSPNEQFF
TRBV5-1,TRBJ2-2,once,.,TGCGCCAGCAGCTATTTCGGGACATCGAACACCGGGGAGCTGTTTTTT,CASSYFGTSNTGELFF
TRBV10-3,TRBJ1-6,few,.,TGTGCCATCAGTGAGTCGCACGGGAATTCACCCCTCCACTTT,CAISESHGNSPLHF